What follows are 31 T cell receptor beta chains derived from one specimen sequenced in a study of radiation and T cells in renal cell carcinoma. The data were produced by immunoSEQ multiplex PCR, yet TCRdb's version contains in-frame clones alone and is incomplete. The sample has about 49,000 clones; approximately 80% are singletons. Noted time point: baseline pretreatment blood. Regarding treatment: 15 Gy SBRT to primary tumor, nephrectomy 4 weeks later. The sequenced sample was blood, obtained from a patient whose treatment included radiotherapy and nephrectomy. These receptors were obtained from a woman in her 70s with renal cell carcinoma.

The V call is TRBV30, the J call TRBJ1-5; 7 positions agree with TRBD1. Germline CDR1 and CDR2: GTSNPN and SVGIG (reference sequence). V lost 4 bases and J lost 3; bases outside the gene matches: 6. The CDR3 totals 14 residues. In DNA, the CDR3 is TGTGCCTGGACGGACAGGTCGGCCAATCAGCCCCAGCATTTT. Amino acids: CAWTDRSANQPQHF.

The chain has TRBV2 and TRBJ2-1; 14 positions agree with TRBD2. The CDR3 totals 16 residues. V gave up 6 bases and J gave up 2 bases; unmatched junction bases: 3. Germline CDR1 reads SNHLY; CDR2 reads FYNNEI. The CDR3 nucleotides read TGTGCCAGCAGCCGACTAGCGGGAGGGACCTACAATGAGCAGTTCTTC. Amino acid sequence: CASSRLAGGTYNEQFF.

The gene calls are TRBV11-1 and TRBJ2-2; TRBD2 matches at 8 bases. The CDR3 sequence is 15 residues long. CDR1 is SGHAT and CDR2 is FQDESV in the germline V gene (reference sequence). V lost 6 bases and J lost 0; bases outside the gene matches: 3. The CDR3 nucleotides read TGTGCCAGCAGACTAGCGGATACGAACACCGGGGAGCTGTTTTTT. Translated, it gives CASRLADTNTGELFF.

The V gene is TRBV4-1, the J gene TRBJ2-7; D is perhaps TRBD1 (6 bases). V lost 3 bases and J lost 1, with 13 bases in between. Per germline, CDR1 MGHRA and CDR2 YSYEKL. CDR3 length: 15 residues. CDR3 amino acids: CASSHSTGRSYEQYF. CDR3 DNA: TGCGCCAGCAGCCATTCAACAGGGAGATCCTACGAGCAGTACTTC.

CDR3 in amino acids: CASSLGGRGQETQYF. The DNA for the CDR3 is TGCGCCAGCAGCTTGGGAGGGAGGGGACAAGAGACCCAGTACTTC. The chain has TRBV5-1 and TRBJ2-5, with TRBD2 matching 7 bases. CDR1 and CDR2 from the germline V gene are SGHRS and YFSETQ. CDR3 size: 15 residues. V was clipped by 0 bases and J by 2 bases; unmatched bases: 4.

This rearrangement joins TRBV7-2 to TRBJ2-5, with 9 bases identical to TRBD2. The DNA end lines up better with TRBJ2-7; the J call may be wrong. This CDR3 region has 17 residues. The germline V gene has CDR1 SGHTA and CDR2 FQGNSA. Here the CDR3 reads CASSLSPWGSGGHEQYF. The CDR3 bases are TGTGCCAGCAGCTTAAGCCCCTGGGGTAGCGGGGGACACGAGCAGTACTTC.

The V call is TRBV15, the J call TRBJ1-3; TRBD1 might be the D (5 bases). V lost 5 bases and J 1 base, leaving 12 bases between the germline ends. CDR1 and CDR2 (germline): LNHNV, YYDKDF (reference sequence). The CDR3 length is 15 residues. The CDR3, as DNA: TGTGCCACCAGCTCCCAGAGGGGATCTGGAAACACCATATATTTT. It specifies CATSSQRGSGNTIYF.

This clone was detected once. V usage is TRBV7-9 and J usage is TRBJ2-2; 9 bases align to TRBD2. The CDR3 consists of 15 residues. With V trimmed by 7 bases and J by 2 bases, 5 bases remained unmatched. The germline V gene has CDR1 SEHNR and CDR2 FQNEAQ (reference sequence). CDR3 DNA sequence: TGTGCCAGCATCAAGACTAGCGGAAACACCGGGGAGCTGTTTTTT. Translation gives CASIKTSGNTGELFF. The whole variable domain, remainder taken from reference TRBV7-9 and TRBJ2-2, is DTGVSQNPRHKITKRGQNVTFRCDPISEHNRLYWYRQTLGQGPEFLTYFQNEAQLEKSRLLSDRFSAERPKGSFSTLEIQRTEQGDSAMYLCASIKTSGNTGELFFGEGSRLTVL.

The CDR3 region is CAWSLDSNQPQHF. CDR3 nucleotides: TGTGCCTGGAGCCTGGACAGTAATCAGCCCCAGCATTTT. V gene TRBV30 combines with J gene TRBJ1-5; a possible D gene is TRBD1 (6 bases). Trimming left V 3 bases short and J 4 bases short, with 10 bases between. Germline V gene data show CDR1 as GTSNPN and CDR2 as SVGIG (reference sequence). This CDR3 is built from 13 residues. The full variable domain, with the rest looked up from reference TRBV30 and TRBJ1-5, is SQTIHQWPATLVQPVGSPLSLECTVEGTSNPNLYWYRQAAGRGLQLLFYSVGIGQISSEVPQNLSASRPQDRQFILSSKKLLLSDSGFYLCAWSLDSNQPQHFGDGTRLSIL.

V gene TRBV7-2 combines with J gene TRBJ2-3; 10 positions match TRBD2. Per the germline V gene, CDR1 is SGHTA and CDR2 is FQGNSA. After removal of 5 bases from V and 4 bases from J, the junction contained 6 bases not matched to a gene. The CDR3 runs 15 residues. CDR3 loop: CASSTTSGNADTQYF. The CDR3 nucleotides read TGTGCCAGCAGCACCACTAGCGGGAACGCAGATACGCAGTATTTT.

The chain uses TRBV4-1 and TRBJ1-4; D might be TRBD1 (6 bases). The V end was cut by 5 bases, the J end by 3 bases, with 13 bases between. The CDR3 runs to 15 residues. The germline CDR1 and CDR2 sequences are MGHRA and YSYEKL. CDR3 sequence (DNA): TGCGCCAGCAGCAACCTCGGACAGTCTAATGAAAAACTGTTTTTT. Its translation: CASSNLGQSNEKLFF.

The rearrangement joins TRBV4-3 to TRBJ1-4; 7 nucleotides line up with TRBD1. CDR1 and CDR2 from the germline V gene are LGHNA and YSLEER. This CDR3 comprises 16 residues. The J segment lost 7 bases and the V segment lost 0 bases, leaving 8 bases of the junction unmatched. CDR3 nucleotide sequence: TGCGCCAGCAGCCAAGATCCTAGGGGGCAGGGTGAAAAACTGTTTTTT. It specifies CASSQDPRGQGEKLFF.

The gene calls are TRBV5-6 and TRBJ2-2; D unresolved. This CDR3 is 15 amino acids long. Trimming cost V 1 base and J 2 bases, with 9 bases left between them. Germline CDR1 SGHDT, CDR2 YYEEEE. The CDR3 sequence: CASSLYGVNTGELFF. CDR3 DNA sequence: TGTGCCAGCAGCTTGTATGGGGTTAACACCGGGGAGCTGTTTTTT.

V and J are TRBV11-3 and TRBJ2-1; 11 bases align to TRBD2. Germline trimming cut 1 base from V and 5 bases from J; bases unmatched to any gene: 1. CDR3 length equals 15 residues. The germline V gene encodes CDR1 SGHNT and CDR2 YENEEA. CDR3: CASSLGLAGNNEQFF. CDR3 nucleotide sequence: TGTGCCAGCAGCTTAGGACTAGCGGGAAACAATGAGCAGTTCTTC.

This chain connects TRBV4-1 to TRBJ2-3, with D tentatively TRBD2 (6 bases). Germline loops: CDR1 MGHRA, CDR2 YSYEKL. Between the trimmed V and J ends, which lost 0 bases and 3 bases, there was a span of 13 bases. This CDR3 has 16 amino acids. The CDR3 DNA reads as TGCGCCAGCAGCCAAGATCGGATGGCGGGAACAGATACGCAGTATTTT. Residues: CASSQDRMAGTDTQYF.

The CDR3 sequence is CASSAVRGEDGYTF. CDR3 coding DNA: TGCGCCAGCAGCGCTGTGAGGGGTGAAGATGGCTACACCTTC. The chain employs TRBV5-1 and TRBJ1-2; TRBD1 is a possible D gene (5 bases). V was trimmed by 4 bases and J by 6 bases, leaving 16 bases between them. This CDR3 spans 14 amino acids. Germline CDR1 and CDR2: SGHRS and YFSETQ.

The chain is built from TRBV19 and TRBJ2-2; maybe TRBD2 (5 bases). In germline, CDR1 is LNHDA, CDR2 SQIVND (reference sequence). The CDR3 has 15 amino acids. Between the trimmed V and J ends, which lost 3 bases and 1 base, there was a span of 9 bases. The CDR3 DNA sequence: TGTGCCAGTAGTATTGAACTAGGGAACACCGGGGAGCTGTTTTTT. It encodes CASSIELGNTGELFF.

The chain joins TRBV4-3 to TRBJ2-1; 9 bases line up with TRBD2. The J segment lost 6 bases and the V segment lost 2 bases, leaving 5 bases of the junction unmatched. The CDR3 runs to 15 residues. CDR1 LGHNA and CDR2 YSLEER come from the germline V gene. Here the CDR3 DNA reads TGCGCCAGCAGCCAACAACTAGCGGGCCCCAATGAGCAGTTCTTC. Translation gives CASSQQLAGPNEQFF.

This clone was detected ten times or more. V usage is TRBV19 and J usage is TRBJ1-5, with TRBD1 as a possible D gene (5 bases). Germline lookup yields CDR1 LNHDA and CDR2 SQIVND (reference sequence). This CDR3 spans 17 amino acids. Trimming pared 4 bases from V and 2 bases from J, leaving 18 bases between. The CDR3 sequence: CASSTGTMRVGNQPQHF. The CDR3 DNA reads as TGTGCCAGTAGTACCGGGACGATGCGGGTCGGCAATCAGCCCCAGCATTTT. Full variable domain (rest looked up from reference TRBV19 and TRBJ1-5): DGGITQSPKYLFRKEGQNVTLSCEQNLNHDAMYWYRQDPGQGLRLIYYSQIVNDFQKGDIAEGYSVSREKKESFPLTVTSAQKNPTAFYLCASSTGTMRVGNQPQHFGDGTRLSIL.

The rearrangement uses TRBV7-8 and TRBJ1-2, with D unresolved. Trimming shortened V by 1 base and J by 4 bases, and 7 bases separated the two germline ends. Looked up from germline, CDR1 is SGHVS and CDR2 is FQNEAQ. The CDR3 runs 13 residues. The CDR3 DNA sequence: TGTGCCAGCAGCTTAGACATCTCCTATGGCTACACCTTC. Protein: CASSLDISYGYTF.

V is TRBV18 and J is TRBJ2-7; D call uncertain. The CDR3 sequence is 11 residues long. Germline values: CDR1 KGHSH, CDR2 LQKENI. The V end lost 3 bases, the J end lost 6 bases, and 6 bases lay between the germline ends. The CDR3 is CASSPSIEQYF. The DNA for the CDR3 is TGTGCCAGCTCACCGTCGATCGAGCAGTACTTC.

This chain uses TRBV19 with TRBJ2-3; possibly TRBD2 for D (5 bases). Trimming stripped 1 base from V and 3 bases from J, with 11 bases between. The CDR3 runs to 15 residues. CDR1 and CDR2 from the germline V gene are LNHDA and SQIVND (reference sequence). CDR3 sequence (DNA): TGTGCCAGTAGTATAGCTGAGGGTAGGACAGATACGCAGTATTTT. It codes for CASSIAEGRTDTQYF. The full variable domain, completed using reference TRBV19 and TRBJ2-3, is DGGITQSPKYLFRKEGQNVTLSCEQNLNHDAMYWYRQDPGQGLRLIYYSQIVNDFQKGDIAEGYSVSREKKESFPLTVTSAQKNPTAFYLCASSIAEGRTDTQYFGPGTRLTVL.

V and J are TRBV2 and TRBJ1-3; D unresolved. CDR1 SNHLY and CDR2 FYNNEI come from the germline V gene. Trimming pared 8 bases from V and 1 base from J, leaving 9 bases between. The CDR3 has 13 amino acids. CDR3 nucleotides: TGTGCCAGCCTCGAATTTTCTGGAAACACCATATATTTT. Translating it yields CASLEFSGNTIYF.

The rearrangement uses TRBV13 and TRBJ2-2, with TRBD1 matching over 10 bases. CDR1 is PRHDT, CDR2 FYEKMQ, per germline (reference sequence). Germline trimming cut 3 bases from V and 5 bases from J; bases unmatched to any gene: 6. CDR3 length: 16 amino acids. The CDR3 nucleotides read TGTGCCAGCAGCTTGCGTGACAGGGGGCAAACCGGGGAGCTGTTTTTT. Amino acids: CASSLRDRGQTGELFF.

The chain joins TRBV7-2 to TRBJ2-1, with 10 positions matching TRBD2. The V and J ends lost 5 bases and 8 bases, in that order; junction bases with no gene match: 12. CDR3 length equals 16 residues. Germline V gene sequence: CDR1 SGHTA, CDR2 FQGNSA. For the CDR3, the DNA is TGTGCCAGCAGCGGAAGCGGGAGGGCCCCGGACCATGAGCAGTTCTTC. The encoded protein is CASSGSGRAPDHEQFF.

The rearrangement uses TRBV5-6 and TRBJ2-5, with 9 bases lining up with TRBD1. The CDR3 extends over 15 amino acids. From germline, CDR1 is SGHDT and CDR2 YYEEEE. The V segment lost 3 bases and the J segment 5 bases; nucleotides outside the gene matches: 8. DNA of the CDR3: TGTGCCAGCAGCTCTGGGACAGGGTTGAGGGAGACCCAGTACTTC. It yields the protein CASSSGTGLRETQYF.

The chain joins TRBV2 to TRBJ1-2, with D possibly being TRBD1 (6 bases). Trimming stripped 3 bases from V and 4 bases from J, with 9 bases between. Germline CDR1 is SNHLY and CDR2 is FYNNEI. The CDR3 runs to 13 residues. The CDR3 DNA is TGTGCCAGCAGTGACAGGGGTGCCTATGGCTACACCTTC. Its translation: CASSDRGAYGYTF.

V and J are TRBV10-1 and TRBJ1-1; D remains unclear. The germline V gene encodes CDR1 WNHNN and CDR2 SYGVQD (reference sequence). The germline V and J ends were trimmed by 3 bases and 0 bases, with 8 bases remaining between them. The CDR3 sequence is 14 residues long. The CDR3 is CASSEGVMNTEAFF. The CDR3 DNA is TGCGCCAGCAGTGAAGGAGTAATGAACACTGAAGCTTTCTTT.

V gene TRBV29-1 combines with J gene TRBJ2-7; D gene ambiguous. Between the trimmed V and J ends, which lost 7 bases and 2 bases, there was a span of 12 bases. Germline V gene data show CDR1 as SQVTM and CDR2 as ANQGSEA. The CDR3 extends over 12 amino acids. CDR3 region: CSAGVMPYEQYF. The CDR3 coding sequence is TGCAGCGCTGGAGTTATGCCCTACGAGCAGTACTTC.

The chain uses TRBV19 and TRBJ2-3; no reliable D call. Germline V gives CDR1 LNHDA, CDR2 SQIVND (reference sequence). CDR3 length: 18 amino acids. Trimming took 4 bases from V and 2 from J, leaving 22 bases between them. The CDR3 sequence: CASSTQYRQPLNTDTQYF. CDR3 DNA sequence: TGTGCCAGTAGTACCCAATACCGACAACCCCTTAACACAGATACGCAGTATTTT. Combining the CDR3 with reference TRBV19 and TRBJ2-3 gives the whole variable domain DGGITQSPKYLFRKEGQNVTLSCEQNLNHDAMYWYRQDPGQGLRLIYYSQIVNDFQKGDIAEGYSVSREKKESFPLTVTSAQKNPTAFYLCASSTQYRQPLNTDTQYFGPGTRLTVL.

This clone has just a few counts. The J gene is TRBJ1-1, the V gene TRBV18; D not certain. The CDR3 has 14 residues. V was trimmed by 3 bases and J by 3 bases, leaving 11 bases between them. Germline CDR1 KGHSH, CDR2 LQKENI. CDR3 in DNA: TGTGCCAGCTCACCGCGGACGGGGTACACTGAAGCTTTCTTT. Its translation is CASSPRTGYTEAFF.